Shown below are 2 T cell receptor beta chains from a single sample sequenced in a study of CD8 T cells in ankylosing spondylitis (TCRdb year 2017). Libraries were prepared through 5' RACE. Sequencing instrument: Illumina HiSeq 2500. Through fastp at Q25 and MiXCR, TCRdb rebuilt clones from the public reads, retaining in-frame beta chains. Each entry is one CDR3 protein sequence, shown with its most common DNA and genes. Within this sample are 270,000 or so distinct CDR3 sequences, with 15% to 20% of them counted one time only. The biggest ten clones account for about a third of the sample. The sequencing sample was made of blood, either unsorted or a sorted T cell fraction (not recorded which). These receptors came from a male donor with ankylosing spondylitis or in good health (not recorded which).

The chain has TRBV29-1 and TRBJ2-6; TRBD1 matches 8 bases. The trim removed 7 bases at V and 0 bases at J, leaving 14 bases unmatched. The CDR3 consists of 18 residues. Germline V gene lookup returns CDR1 SQVTM and CDR2 ANQGSEA. CDR3 bases: TGCAGCGCCATCCTGGACAGGGAGGACTTCTCTGGGGCCAACGTCCTGACTTTC. Its protein is CSAILDREDFSGANVLTF.

The chain uses TRBV4-1 and TRBJ2-1; 7 bases line up with TRBD2. The CDR3 is made up of 18 amino acids. The V and J ends lost 0 bases and 0 bases, in that order; junction bases with no gene match: 8. Germline CDR1 reads MGHRA; CDR2 reads YSYEKL. The CDR3: CASSQEPEGGGSYNEQFF. The CDR3 coding sequence is TGCGCCAGCAGCCAAGAACCGGAAGGCGGGGGCTCCTACAATGAGCAGTTCTTC.